This is a list of T cell receptor beta chains from one sample in a study of blood T cells in healthy people across ages. MiXCR was run by TCRdb on the 5' RACE reads, yielding one entry per CDR3 protein. The sample has about 1.5 million distinct CDR3 sequences, under 55% seen once. Material for sequencing was blood. All receptors come from a woman in her late teens or twenties in good health. The CDR3 runs from the conserved cysteine through the conserved F or W. The D gene is left open where the match is weak. A row's size may be missing; if present it is once, few, many or a size class.

j_call clone_size v_call d_call cdr3_nt cdr3_aa
TRBJ1-2 few TRBV7-9 TRBD1 TGTGCCAGCAGCATCGCAGGGGGAAATAACTATGGCTACACCTTC CASSIAGGNNYGYTF
TRBJ2-1 - TRBV15 TRBD2 TGTGCCACCAGCTCAGGGAGGACTAGCTACAATGAGCAGTTCTTC CATSSGRTSYNEQFF
TRBJ2-7 - TRBV7-3 TRBD2 TGTGCCAGCAGCTTAGAGACTAGCGACTCCTACGAGCAGTACTTC CASSLETSDSYEQYF
TRBJ1-2 - TRBV12-3/TRBV12-4 - TGTGCCAGCAGTTTGCCCGGGGACTATGGCTGCACCTTC CASSLPGDYGCTF
TRBJ1-4 - TRBV20-1 - TGCAGTGCTAGAGATCGAGGCAGGAATGAAAAACTGTTTTTT CSARDRGRNEKLFF
TRBJ2-3 many TRBV5-6 - TGTGCCAGCAGCTTGGCCTCGGCGCCTCGTACGCAGTATTTT CASSLASAPRTQYF
TRBJ1-5 - TRBV5-8 - TGTGCCAGCAGATTGCGGGGGGCTGGGCAGCCCCAGCATTTT CASRLRGAGQPQHF
TRBJ2-1 - TRBV3-1 - TGTGCCAGCAGCCAAGGGACTAGGGGGCCCGAGCAGTTCTTC CASSQGTRGPEQFF
TRBJ1-2 - TRBV27 - TGTGCCAGCAGCTCGGGCGCGTGGGGCTACACCTTC CASSSGAWGYTF
TRBJ2-3 few TRBV7-2 TRBD2 TGTGCCAGCAGCTTAGGGTCGGGGGGGCCCACAGATACGCAGTATTTT CASSLGSGGPTDTQYF
TRBJ2-7 - TRBV20-1 - TGCAGTGCCCGTTCCAGGCCTCTAGCATACTACAATGAGCAGTACTTC CSARSRPLAYYNEQYF
TRBJ2-1 - TRBV20-1 - TGCAGTGCTAGGGAACGTGGGCATGAGCAGTTCTTC CSARERGHEQFF
TRBJ1-5 - TRBV6-2/TRBV6-3 TRBD1 TGTGCCAGCAGCACCAACAGGGGGCGAAGCAATCAGCCCCAGCATTTT CASSTNRGRSNQPQHF
TRBJ2-1 - TRBV20-1 - TGCAGTGCTAGGTCACTCGACGGTGACTACAATGAGCAGTTCTTC CSARSLDGDYNEQFF
TRBJ2-7 - TRBV7-2 TRBD1 TGTGCCAGCAGCCGGGACAAGGGGACAGGTAATGAGCAGTACTTC CASSRDKGTGNEQYF
TRBJ2-7 - TRBV4-2 - TGTGCCAGCAGCCAAGATAGGAAGACCGCCTACGAGCAGTACTTC CASSQDRKTAYEQYF
TRBJ1-2 - TRBV4-1 - TGCGCCAGCTCCTGGGGGGGGGACTATGGCTACACCTTC CASSWGGDYGYTF
TRBJ2-1 once TRBV12-3/TRBV12-4 - TGTGCCAGCAGTATCTACCAGCAAGAGACCCAGTTCTTC CASSIYQQETQFF
TRBJ2-5 once TRBV4-1 - TGCGCCAGCAGCCAAGGAGCCACGCTTCACCAAGAGACCCAGTACTTC CASSQGATLHQETQYF
TRBJ2-5 - TRBV6-4 - TGTGCCAGCAGCCCGTCGTGGGGGGAAGGTGAGCAGTACTTC CASSPSWGEGEQYF
TRBJ1-5 - TRBV14 - TGTGCCAGCAGCCAATCCGGACCCGATCAGCCCCAGCATTTT CASSQSGPDQPQHF
TRBJ1-2 few TRBV6-5 - TGTGCCAGCAGTACCCTTCGGGGGGGCAGCGGCGGCTACACCTTC CASSTLRGGSGGYTF
TRBJ2-7 few TRBV29-1 TRBD2 TGCAGCCTACGGACTAGCTCCTACGAGCAGTACTTC CSLRTSSYEQYF
TRBJ2-7 - TRBV7-8 TRBD2 TGTGCCAGCAGCCTCTTCACTAGCGGGATGAGCGAGCAGTACTTC CASSLFTSGMSEQYF
TRBJ2-7 - TRBV10-1 TRBD1 TGCGCCAGCAAGGGGACAGGTTACGAGCAGTACTTC CASKGTGYEQYF
TRBJ2-1 - TRBV28 TRBD1 TGTGCCAGCAGACCAGAATTCGGGACAGCAGTTCACAATGGGCAGTTCTTC CASRPEFGTAVHNGQFF
TRBJ2-1 - TRBV5-1 - TGCGCCAGCAGCTTGGACGTAAGTGGCGATGAGCAGTTCTTC CASSLDVSGDEQFF
TRBJ1-5 few TRBV20-1 - TGCAGTGCTAGAGATCGAGCCCACAGGGTTAATCAGCCCCAGCATTTT CSARDRAHRVNQPQHF
TRBJ2-1 - TRBV11-1 TRBD2 TGTGCCAGCAGCCAACGACTAGCGGGGGCCCATGAGCAGTTCTTC CASSQRLAGAHEQFF